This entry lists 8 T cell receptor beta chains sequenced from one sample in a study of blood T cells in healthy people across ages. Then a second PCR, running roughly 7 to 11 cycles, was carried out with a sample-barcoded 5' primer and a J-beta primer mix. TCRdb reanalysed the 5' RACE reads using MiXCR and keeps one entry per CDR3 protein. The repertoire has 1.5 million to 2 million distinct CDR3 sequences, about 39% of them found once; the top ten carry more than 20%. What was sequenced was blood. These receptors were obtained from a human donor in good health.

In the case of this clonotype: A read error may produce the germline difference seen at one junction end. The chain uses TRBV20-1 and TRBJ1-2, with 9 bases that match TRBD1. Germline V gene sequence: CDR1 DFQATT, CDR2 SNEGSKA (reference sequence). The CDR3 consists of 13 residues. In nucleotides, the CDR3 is TGCTGTGCTCTTACAGGGGGCGGCTATGGCTACACCTTC. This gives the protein CCALTGGGYGYTF.

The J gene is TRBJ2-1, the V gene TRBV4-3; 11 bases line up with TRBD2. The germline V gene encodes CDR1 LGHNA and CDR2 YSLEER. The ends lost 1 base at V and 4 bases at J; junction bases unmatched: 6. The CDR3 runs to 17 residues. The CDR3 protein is CASSQGVGLAGYNEQFF. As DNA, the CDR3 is TGCGCCAGCAGCCAAGGAGTCGGACTAGCGGGTTACAATGAGCAGTTCTTC.

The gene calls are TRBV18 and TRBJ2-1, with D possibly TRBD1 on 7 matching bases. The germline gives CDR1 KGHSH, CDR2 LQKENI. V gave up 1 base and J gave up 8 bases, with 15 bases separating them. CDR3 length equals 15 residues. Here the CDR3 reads CASSPRNPRGDEQFF. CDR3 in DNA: TGTGCCAGCTCACCACGAAATCCCAGGGGGGATGAGCAGTTCTTC.

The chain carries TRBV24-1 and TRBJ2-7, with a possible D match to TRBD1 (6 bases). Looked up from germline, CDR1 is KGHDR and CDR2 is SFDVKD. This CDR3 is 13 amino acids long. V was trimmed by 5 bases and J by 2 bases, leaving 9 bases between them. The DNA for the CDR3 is TGTGCCACCAGTGCAGGGGACACCTACGAGCAGTACTTC. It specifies CATSAGDTYEQYF.

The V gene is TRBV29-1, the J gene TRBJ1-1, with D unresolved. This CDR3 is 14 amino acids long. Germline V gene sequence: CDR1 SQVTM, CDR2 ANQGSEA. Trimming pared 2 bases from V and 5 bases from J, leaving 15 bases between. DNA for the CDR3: TGCAGCGTTGAATTGGCCTCCGCGGGGACTGAAGCTTTCTTT. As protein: CSVELASAGTEAFF.

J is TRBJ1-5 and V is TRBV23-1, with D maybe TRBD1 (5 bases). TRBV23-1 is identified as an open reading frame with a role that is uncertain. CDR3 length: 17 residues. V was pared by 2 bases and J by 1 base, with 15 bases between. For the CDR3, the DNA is TGCGCCAGCAGTCAACCCCAAGGACACCTGAGCAATCAGCCCCAGCATTTT. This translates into CASSQPQGHLSNQPQHF.

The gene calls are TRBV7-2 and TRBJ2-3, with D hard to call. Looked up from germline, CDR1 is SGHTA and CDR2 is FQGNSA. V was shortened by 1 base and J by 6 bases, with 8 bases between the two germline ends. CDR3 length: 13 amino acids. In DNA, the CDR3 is TGTGCCAGCAGCTTAGGATCTAAGGATACGCAGTATTTT. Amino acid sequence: CASSLGSKDTQYF.

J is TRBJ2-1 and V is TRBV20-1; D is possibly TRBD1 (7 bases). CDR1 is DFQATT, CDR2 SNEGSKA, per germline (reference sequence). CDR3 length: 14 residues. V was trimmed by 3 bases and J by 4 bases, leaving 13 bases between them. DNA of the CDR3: TGCAGTGCTAGGGAGGGGGCAACGTACAATGAGCAGTTCTTC. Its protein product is CSAREGATYNEQFF.